This TCR beta chain was retrieved from a study of beta chain features in type 1 diabetes (dated by TCRdb to 2016 to 2019). Context from the whole study: Mean age, gender distribution, total cell number and subset yield were not different between patients and healthy donors. A total of roughly 110 million sorted cells were examined across all samples, and the number of cells per subset was strongly correlated with RNA yield. In the study, TCRB repertoires of sorted circulating CD4+ T cell subsets from recently diagnosed type 1 diabetes patients were compared with those of matched healthy donors. Regulatory and stem cell-like memory subsets were isolated from only 8 patients and roughly 8 healthy donors, whereas naive and central memory subsets came from all 30 or so donors. The investigation overall reported the following: PCR might favor shorter templates, but patient and control samples were amplified and corrected together, so any skew would affect both groups equally. Naive, central memory and regulatory TCRB repertoires appeared more similar among patients than among healthy donors. Fewer insertions and more nucleotide deletions at VDJ recombination sites were observed in patients with type 1 diabetes, implying thymic rearrangement abnormalities. Because the HLA sub-analyses included only small numbers of individuals, any influence of HLA type on TCRB rearrangement was left unresolved. Type 1 diabetes patients showed a moderate but significant shortening of TCRB CDR3 length in all four CD4+ subsets. Because cDNA was sequenced instead of genomic DNA, activated cells with high expression could be over-represented, although the groups did not differ in activation or CD3 levels.

The High Capacity cDNA Reverse Transcription Kit was used to reverse transcribe all of the isolated RNA, meaning that expressed TCRB transcripts were what got sequenced. Deep immunoSEQ sequencing was performed on naive, central memory and regulatory T cell samples, with an average of around 3.5 million total reads per sample. Sorted cells were lysed in RLT buffer, and RNA was extracted using DNase-treated RNeasy Micro or Mini kits according to cell number. To prevent cross-contamination, each cell subset was processed individually, whereas patient and healthy donor samples were processed jointly. Using the immunoSEQ multiplex PCR, TCRB sequences were amplified from cDNA into 87-bp fragments spanning the CDR3 region. Sequencing of the amplicons was performed on the Illumina HiSeq platform. On the authors' methods: PCR bias was corrected computationally using synthetic template baselines, and reads within Hamming distance 2 were collapsed, with unmergeable singletons discarded. Reads were aligned against IMGT so that V, D and J genes, CDR3 length and insertions or deletions at six rearrangement sites could be assigned. Within each subset, clonotype counts were normalized to sorted cell number, after which true diversity and Gini coefficients were computed with the tcR R package. Repertoire sharing was quantified using the overlap coefficient calculated on TCRB nucleotide sequences. Out-of-frame TCRB sequences from naive cells were analyzed to stand in for the pre-selection repertoire. This immuneACCESS table, as held by TCRdb, lists in-frame sequences with V and J called but not all clones. Of the missing ones, under half trace to an unresolved V gene in checked studies; the others have no known cause. V and J calls and clone size follow that table, whereas D and trimming were derived from the DNA. This sample gives about 450,000 clones in total; roughly an eighth of them show up just once. The ten biggest clones cover about 0.045% of the sample.

The CDR3 goes from the cysteine to the phenylalanine over 15 residues. Just the 45-base CDR3 DNA is kept, in frame starting at base 1. CDR1 and CDR2 were assigned from the germline V gene as SGHVS and FQNEAQ. Relative to germline, V is 6 bases shorter and J is 5 bases shorter, with 19 bases between their ends. From each donor, a single peripheral blood sample of around 120 mL on average was drawn into heparinised tubes. Using a panel that included CD45RO, CCR7, CD25, CD127, CD95 and CD27, naive, central memory, regulatory and stem cell-like memory CD4+ T cells were sorted on a BD FACSAria II. Every sorted population had a purity above 95%. PBMCs were isolated immediately by Lymphoprep density gradient centrifugation and stained directly without culture. To minimize batch effects, samples were stained and sorted in pairs, one healthy donor with one patient per experiment. This clone came up a few times. Its antigen target is currently unknown. No much larger clone is present one base from it, and per-base qualities are unavailable.

The chain uses TRBV7-8 and TRBJ1-2; matching of 5 bases hints at TRBD1 as the D gene. The TCR comes from a woman between 18 and 29 years old in good health. What was sequenced was naive CD4+ T cells from blood. The sample's cell subset or site, from its label and the paper: true naive CD4+ T cells. This receptor carries the CDR3 CASSRSGPDGYGYTF. The DNA sequence reads TGTGCCAGCAGTCGCTCGGGGCCAGATGGATATGGCTACACCTTC.